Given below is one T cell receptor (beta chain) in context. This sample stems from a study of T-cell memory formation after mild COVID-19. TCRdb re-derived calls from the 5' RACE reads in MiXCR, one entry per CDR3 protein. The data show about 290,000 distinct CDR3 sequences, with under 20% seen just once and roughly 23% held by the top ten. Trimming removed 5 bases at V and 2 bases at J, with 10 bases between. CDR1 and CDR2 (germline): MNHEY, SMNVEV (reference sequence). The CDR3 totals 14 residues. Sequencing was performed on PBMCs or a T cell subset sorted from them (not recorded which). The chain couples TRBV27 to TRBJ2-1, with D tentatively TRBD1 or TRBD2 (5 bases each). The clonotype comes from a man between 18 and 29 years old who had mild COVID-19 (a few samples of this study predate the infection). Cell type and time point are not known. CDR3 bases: TGTGCCAGCAGTCCGGGGCCTACCTACAATGAGCAGTTCTTC. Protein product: CASSPGPTYNEQFF.